This is a list of T cell receptor beta chains from one sample in a study of T cells in Graves' hyperthyroidism and ophthalmopathy. Each CDR3 protein is one row after TCRdb ran MiXCR on the multiplex PCR reads. The sample has around 620,000 distinct CDR3 sequences, around 42% seen once. The sequenced sample was peripheral blood or thyroid tissue (not recorded which). These receptors were taken from an adult woman with Graves' disease, either hyperthyroidism or ophthalmopathy (not recorded which). Both conserved end residues are part of each CDR3. The order of the fields is V gene, clone size, D gene, J gene, CDR3 length, CDR3 DNA, CDR3 protein. A D gene is named only where the DNA matches it firmly. Where a row states a size, it is once, few, many or the class of an expanded clone; other rows omit it.

V: TRBV20-1; size: few; D: NA; J: TRBJ1-1; length: 12; DNA: TGCAGTGCTAGAGGAACCAGGGAAACGGCTTTCTTT; CDR3: CSARGTRETAFF
V: TRBV10-3; size: once; D: NA; J: TRBJ2-7; length: 13; DNA: TGTGCCATCAGTGAGTTTGGGGGTCAAAGACAGTACTTC; CDR3: CAISEFGGQRQYF
V: TRBV2; size: NA; D: TRBD1; J: TRBJ1-2; length: 11; DNA: TGTGCCACCGGACAGGGCTCCGGCTACACCTTC; CDR3: CATGQGSGYTF
V: TRBV24-1; size: NA; D: NA; J: TRBJ2-2; length: 12; DNA: TGTGCCACCAGTGACGACACCGGGGAGCTGTTTTTT; CDR3: CATSDDTGELFF
V: TRBV25-1; size: NA; D: NA; J: TRBJ1-3; length: 14; DNA: TGTGCCAGCAGTGAATATCAGGGAGCAAACACCATATATTTT; CDR3: CASSEYQGANTIYF
V: TRBV3-1; size: many; D: TRBD2; J: TRBJ2-5; length: 15; DNA: TGTGCCAGCAGTCAACTAGCGGGATTACAAGAGACCCAGTACTTC; CDR3: CASSQLAGLQETQYF
V: TRBV28; size: NA; D: TRBD1; J: TRBJ1-3; length: 16; DNA: TGTGCCAGCAGTTTCCCTGGGACAGTGGGCGGAAACACCATATATTTT; CDR3: CASSFPGTVGGNTIYF
V: TRBV7-7; size: NA; D: TRBD1; J: TRBJ1-4; length: 13; DNA: TGTGCTAGCAGCTCGGACAGGGGCGGAAAACTGTTTTTT; CDR3: CASSSDRGGKLFF
V: TRBV7-9; size: NA; D: TRBD1; J: TRBJ2-5; length: 15; DNA: TGTGCCAGCAGCCCAGGGGGACAAGCCCAAGAGACCCAGTACTTC; CDR3: CASSPGGQAQETQYF
V: TRBV15; size: NA; D: NA; J: TRBJ1-6; length: 13; DNA: TGTGCTACCGCGGGGGAGGCCTATTCACCCCTCCACTTT; CDR3: CATAGEAYSPLHF
V: TRBV10-3; size: few; D: NA; J: TRBJ1-1; length: 14; DNA: TGTGCCACCGCACCAATCAACGGACGGCGTGGAGCTTTCTTT; CDR3: CATAPINGRRGAFF
V: TRBV20-1; size: many; D: NA; J: TRBJ2-7; length: 13; DNA: TGCAGTGGAGGTCCAGTAGGCACCTACGAGCAGTACTTC; CDR3: CSGGPVGTYEQYF
V: TRBV19; size: many; D: TRBD2; J: TRBJ2-1; length: 15; DNA: TGTGCCAGTAGTAGGGGACTAGCGGATTACAATGAGCAGTTCTTC; CDR3: CASSRGLADYNEQFF
V: TRBV27; size: few; D: TRBD1; J: TRBJ1-2; length: 16; DNA: TGTGCCAGCAGTTTCACAGGGGGCCGATTGAGAGATGGCTACACCTTC; CDR3: CASSFTGGRLRDGYTF
V: TRBV20-1; size: many; D: NA; J: TRBJ1-4; length: 12; DNA: TGCAGTGCTATGTCCTTGGCGGAAAAACTGTTTTTT; CDR3: CSAMSLAEKLFF
V: TRBV6-1; size: many; D: NA; J: TRBJ1-1; length: 12; DNA: TGTGCCCACTGCAACTGGGACACTGAAGCTTTCTTT; CDR3: CAHCNWDTEAFF
V: TRBV10-1; size: NA; D: NA; J: TRBJ1-2; length: 13; DNA: TGCGCCAGCAGTGCCGATCGACAGTATGGCTACACCTTC; CDR3: CASSADRQYGYTF
V: TRBV20-1; size: few; D: TRBD1; J: TRBJ1-1; length: 12; DNA: TGCAGTGCTAGCAGGGGGCCTACTGAAGCTTTCTTT; CDR3: CSASRGPTEAFF
V: TRBV20-1; size: many; D: TRBD2; J: TRBJ2-5; length: 15; DNA: TGCAGTGCTAGAGGTGGGCTAGCGGGGATTGGGACCCAGTACTTC; CDR3: CSARGGLAGIGTQYF
V: TRBV7-9; size: once; D: TRBD1; J: TRBJ2-5; length: 14; DNA: TGTGCCAGCAGCTTACCGTGGACAGGAGAGACCCAGTACTTC; CDR3: CASSLPWTGETQYF
V: TRBV20-1; size: NA; D: NA; J: TRBJ2-6; length: 14; DNA: TGCAGTGCTAACCCGAATGAGGGAAGTAGGACTGAAGCTTTC; CDR3: CSANPNEGSRTEAF
V: TRBV30; size: few; D: NA; J: TRBJ2-2; length: 11; DNA: TGTGCCTGGAGGGCTGCCGGGGAGCTGTTTTTT; CDR3: CAWRAAGELFF
V: TRBV5-1; size: NA; D: NA; J: TRBJ2-7; length: 13; DNA: TGCGCCAGCAGCTTGTACCGCGATTACGAGCAGTACTTC; CDR3: CASSLYRDYEQYF
V: TRBV7-2; size: NA; D: TRBD2; J: TRBJ2-7; length: 14; DNA: TGTGCCAGCAGCTTCGATAGCGGGAGTTTCGAGCAGTACTTC; CDR3: CASSFDSGSFEQYF
V: TRBV5-5; size: many; D: TRBD1; J: TRBJ2-5; length: 14; DNA: TGTGCCAGCAGCTTGGCCAGGGGGCTGGAGACCCAGTACTTC; CDR3: CASSLARGLETQYF
V: TRBV7-2; size: NA; D: NA; J: TRBJ1-1; length: 14; DNA: TGTGCCAGCAGCAATCACAGGAGAAACACTGAAGCTTTCTTT; CDR3: CASSNHRRNTEAFF
V: TRBV7-3; size: NA; D: NA; J: TRBJ2-6; length: 13; DNA: TGTGCCAGCAGCTCGGAAGGGGCCAACGTCCTGACTTTC; CDR3: CASSSEGANVLTF
V: TRBV4-2; size: many; D: NA; J: TRBJ1-2; length: 17; DNA: TGTGCCAGCAGCCAAGCGCTACGGGGGAGACTAAATGGTGGCTACACCTTC; CDR3: CASSQALRGRLNGGYTF
V: TRBV5-6; size: many; D: TRBD1; J: TRBJ1-2; length: 14; DNA: TGTGCCAGCAGCCGGGACAGGGTTGACTATGGCTACACCTTC; CDR3: CASSRDRVDYGYTF
V: TRBV10-3; size: many; D: NA; J: TRBJ1-5; length: 18; DNA: TGTGCCATCAGTGAGTCGATTTTTATTCGGAATAGCAATCAGCCCCAGCATTTT; CDR3: CAISESIFIRNSNQPQHF
V: TRBV13; size: NA; D: TRBD2; J: TRBJ2-7; length: 19; DNA: TGTGCCAGCAGTCCCTACCCTAGCGGGAGGGGATACGGGCCCCACGAGCAGTACTTC; CDR3: CASSPYPSGRGYGPHEQYF
V: TRBV20-1; size: many; D: NA; J: TRBJ1-6; length: 15; DNA: TGCAGTGCTAGAGAACGGACAGTCGGCAATTCACCCCTCCACTTT; CDR3: CSARERTVGNSPLHF
V: TRBV20-1; size: NA; D: NA; J: TRBJ2-3; length: 15; DNA: TGCAGTGCTAAGCCCCCAGGCTCAAGCACAGATACGCAGTATTTT; CDR3: CSAKPPGSSTDTQYF
V: TRBV19; size: many; D: TRBD1; J: TRBJ1-1; length: 17; DNA: TGTGCCAGTAGTGGCGACAGGGGTGGTTCTTGGAACACTGAAGCTTTCTTT; CDR3: CASSGDRGGSWNTEAFF
V: TRBV6-5; size: few; D: TRBD1; J: TRBJ2-2; length: 15; DNA: TGTGCCAGCAGTGGACAGGGAATAGCGCCCGGGGAGCTGTTTTTT; CDR3: CASSGQGIAPGELFF
V: TRBV3-1; size: many; D: NA; J: TRBJ2-7; length: 12; DNA: TGTGCCAGCAGCCATCGTTTACACGAGCAGTACTTC; CDR3: CASSHRLHEQYF
V: TRBV5-1; size: few; D: NA; J: TRBJ1-5; length: 14; DNA: TGCGCCAGCAGCCAAGACAGCAGCAATCAGCCCCAGCATTTT; CDR3: CASSQDSSNQPQHF
V: TRBV2; size: NA; D: NA; J: TRBJ2-7; length: 13; DNA: TGTGCCAGCCAAGATGCAGGTTTCTACGAGCAGTACTTC; CDR3: CASQDAGFYEQYF
V: TRBV2; size: NA; D: TRBD1; J: TRBJ1-4; length: 15; DNA: TGTGCCAGCAAAGGACAGGGGGGACCCAATGAAAAACTGTTTTTT; CDR3: CASKGQGGPNEKLFF
V: TRBV6-6; size: many; D: NA; J: TRBJ2-2; length: 15; DNA: TGTGCCAGCAGTTACTGGCGGGAGAACACCGGGGAGCTGTTTTTT; CDR3: CASSYWRENTGELFF
V: TRBV7-9; size: NA; D: NA; J: TRBJ2-1; length: 14; DNA: TGTGCCAGCAGCTTACTCCCCAGGAACAATGAGCAGTTCTTC; CDR3: CASSLLPRNNEQFF
V: TRBV19; size: NA; D: NA; J: TRBJ2-6; length: 15; DNA: TGTGCCAGTAGCAAGAAGGACACTGGGGCCAACGTCCTGACTTTC; CDR3: CASSKKDTGANVLTF
V: TRBV7-9; size: NA; D: TRBD1; J: TRBJ1-6; length: 13; DNA: TGTGCCAGCAGCCGACAGGGCGGAGGCCCCCTCCACTTT; CDR3: CASSRQGGGPLHF